The 18 T cell receptor beta chains in this list originate from one sample, sequenced in a study of tumor and adjacent non-tumor tissue in lung cancer (dated by TCRdb to the late 2010s). Receptor libraries were prepared by multiplex PCR. The reads were generated on an Illumina HiSeq 2500. TCRbeta libraries were constructed through three rounds of nested PCR with primers (Table S4) according to protocols modified from ARM-PCR. TCRdb cleaned the public reads at Q25 with fastp, built clones with MiXCR and kept in-frame beta chains. Here each entry gathers all rows of one CDR3 protein and keeps the most common genes and DNA. The sample contains 120,000 or so distinct CDR3 sequences, around three fifths of them found a single time. More than 10% of the sample lies in the top ten. RNA was isolated from bulk, unsorted tissue, and RNA quality was assessed with a NanoDrop ND-1000 and an Agilent 2100. The sample taken for sequencing was lung tumor tissue. The receptor set was obtained from a man aged 25-45 years with non-small cell lung cancer.

A remark on this clonotype: A single base separates this from a much larger clone, so it may be a read error. The chain employs TRBV6-2 or TRBV6-3 and TRBJ2-3, with D maybe TRBD2 (5 bases). CDR1 is MNHEY and CDR2 is SVGEGT in the germline V gene. The CDR3 loop spans 14 amino acids. The CDR3 coding sequence is TGTGCCGGCAGTCTGGGCTGGACTCGGGATACGCAGTATTTT. It specifies CAGSLGWTRDTQYF.

Regarding this clonotype: It may be a read error: a sequence one base away is much more abundant. This chain joins TRBV20-1 and TRBJ2-7; D might be TRBD2 (5 bases). Trimming removed 8 bases from V and 4 bases from J, with 18 bases in between. Germline assignment: CDR1 DFQATT and CDR2 SNEGSKA (reference sequence). The CDR3 has 13 residues. The CDR3 region has the DNA TGCAGTACTACCGCCCCGGGGATTTACGAGCAGTACTTC. Protein product: CSTTAPGIYEQYF.

In DNA form, the CDR3 reads TGTGCCAGTAGCGTGAATAGATTCAATGAGCAGTTCTTC. Its translation is CASSVNRFNEQFF. The chain carries TRBV11-2 and TRBJ2-1, with D possibly being TRBD2 (5 bases). Between the trimmed V and J ends, which lost 9 bases and 6 bases, there was a span of 15 bases. In germline, CDR1 is SGHAT, CDR2 FQNNGV. The CDR3 runs 13 residues.

As to this clonotype: Germline and junction disagree at one end, which may indicate a read error. J is TRBJ1-5 and V is TRBV11-2; D gene ambiguous. The CDR3 spans 9 residues. The germline CDR1 and CDR2 sequences are SGHAT and FQNNGV. The CDR3 DNA follows: TGTGCCAGCAGCCTTTGCCCAGCATTT. Its translation: CASSLCPAF. Looking up the rest from reference TRBV11-2 and TRBJ1-5 gives the full variable domain: EAGVAQSPRYKIIEKRQSVAFWCNPISGHATLYWYQQILGQGPKLLIQFQNNGVVDDSQLPKDRFSAERLKGVDSTLKIQPAKLEDSAVYLCASSLCPAFGDGTRLSIL.

This clonotype was detected only a few times. This sequence may be a read error, since a much larger clone differs from it by one base. This rearrangement joins TRBV20-1 to TRBJ2-1; the match to TRBD2 covers 8 bases. Losses at the gene ends were 5 bases for V and 5 bases for J; bases not matched to a gene: 11. The CDR3 spans 15 residues. The germline CDR1 and CDR2 sequences are DFQATT and SNEGSKA (reference sequence). The CDR3 protein is CSAVNSGSPHNEQFF. The CDR3 DNA follows: TGCAGTGCTGTTAACAGCGGGAGCCCACACAATGAGCAGTTCTTC.

The chain joins TRBV6-5 to TRBJ2-7; TRBD2 matches at 7 bases. The CDR3 consists of 12 residues. CDR1 and CDR2 from the germline V gene are MNHEY and SVGAGI. After removal of 5 bases from V and 3 bases from J, the junction contained 1 base not matched to a gene. In nucleotides, the CDR3 is TGTGCCAGCAGTGGGGGGGTCTACGAGCAGTACTTC. Translation: CASSGGVYEQYF.

A remark on this clonotype: Being one base from a much bigger clone, this may be a read error. The chain is built from TRBV12-3 or TRBV12-4 and TRBJ1-4; possible D gene TRBD1, 5 bases. The V end lost 6 bases, the J end lost 8 bases, and 19 bases lay between the germline ends. CDR3 length: 15 residues. The DNA of the CDR3 is TGTGCCAGCAGCACTCCGGGACGGATTAAAGAAAAACTGTTTTTT. Protein sequence: CASSTPGRIKEKLFF.

A note on this clonotype: Here the CDR3 omits its conserved ending phenylalanine or tryptophan, so a read error is the likely source. V usage is TRBV20-1 and J usage is TRBJ2-1; the D gene is possibly TRBD2 (5 bases). Germline V gives CDR1 DFQATT, CDR2 SNEGSKA (reference sequence). The length of the CDR3 is 13 residues. DNA of the CDR3: TGCAGAGCGACGACGGGGTGGGTCGATGAGCAGTTCTAC. It encodes CRATTGWVDEQFY.

This clonotype was counted only a few times. This CDR3 is CASHRWGSETQYF. DNA of the CDR3: TGTGCCAGCCATCGTTGGGGGTCGGAGACCCAGTACTTC. The rearrangement uses TRBV6-5 and TRBJ2-5, with D possibly being TRBD1 or TRBD2 (5 bases each). Trimming left V 8 bases short and J 5 bases short, with 15 bases between. Germline CDR1 reads MNHEY; CDR2 reads SVGAGI. CDR3 length: 13 residues.

Only a few counts were recorded for this clonotype. The V call is TRBV20-1, the J call TRBJ2-1; the match to TRBD2 covers 11 bases. The CDR3 is made up of 15 amino acids. Looked up from germline, CDR1 is DFQATT and CDR2 is SNEGSKA (reference sequence). The CDR3 loop reads CRAHSGRGTYNEQFF. The CDR3 DNA reads TGCAGGGCTCATAGCGGGAGGGGGACCTACAATGAGCAGTTCTTC.

The chain combines TRBV11-2 with TRBJ2-1; 7 nucleotides align to TRBD2. This CDR3 is 15 amino acids long. The V gene's germline CDR1 is SGHAT and CDR2 FQNNGV. J lost 5 bases, V lost 6 bases, and 10 bases had no gene match. The CDR3 sequence: CASSAGLRMNNEQFF. In DNA, the CDR3 is TGTGCCAGCAGTGCGGGACTAAGAATGAACAATGAGCAGTTCTTC.

A word on this clonotype: Because it lacks the conserved phenylalanine or tryptophan at the end, this CDR3 is likely a read error. The chain has TRBV20-1 and TRBJ2-6, with D uncertain. The CDR3 is 13 residues long. The V gene's germline CDR1 is DFQATT and CDR2 SNEGSKA (reference sequence). Deletions cut 4 bases from V and 0 bases from J, with 4 bases between. This CDR3 reads CSATNSGANVLTL. The CDR3 DNA sequence: TGCAGTGCTACTAACTCTGGGGCCAACGTCCTGACTTTG.

This clonotype was seen only once. A read error may account for a junction end that differs from germline. This rearrangement joins TRBV4-1 to TRBJ2-1; 8 bases line up with TRBD2. The CDR3 is 15 residues long. The V gene's germline CDR1 is MGHRA and CDR2 YSYEKL. The chain's CDR3 is CASSHASGPLNEQFF. The CDR3 DNA follows: TGCGCAAGCAGCCACGCTAGCGGGCCCCTCAATGAGCAGTTCTTC.

This clonotype was detected ten times or more. CDR3 region: CASSVFVSYEQYF. In DNA form, the CDR3 reads TGTGCCAGCAGTGTTTTTGTCTCCTACGAGCAGTACTTC. V and J are TRBV6-1 and TRBJ2-7; no reliable D call. This CDR3 region has 13 residues. The germline gives CDR1 MNHNS, CDR2 SASEGT. V was trimmed by 4 bases and J by 0 bases, leaving 7 bases between them.

The chain employs TRBV20-1 and TRBJ2-7; TRBD1 matches at 8 bases. V gave up 7 bases and J gave up 2 bases; unmatched junction bases: 10. CDR1 and CDR2 from the germline V gene are DFQATT and SNEGSKA (reference sequence). CDR3 length equals 14 residues. The CDR3 coding sequence is TGCAGTGTTAGGGTGGACAGGGTGGCCTACGAGCAGTACTTC. Translation: CSVRVDRVAYEQYF.

A note on this clonotype: This could be a read error, since a much larger clone is one nucleotide away. The chain recombines TRBV20-1 with TRBJ2-1; possibly TRBD2 for D (5 bases). This CDR3 has 14 amino acids. Germline assignment: CDR1 DFQATT and CDR2 SNEGSKA (reference sequence). DNA for the CDR3: TGCAGTGCTCGGACTGTGAGCTCCTACAATAAGCAGTTCTTC. It codes for CSARTVSSYNKQFF.

Comment on this clonotype: One end of the junction does not line up with germline, which may come from a read error. This chain links TRBV6-5 with TRBJ2-5, with D tentatively TRBD2 (5 bases). Per germline, CDR1 MNHEY and CDR2 SVGAGI. The length of the CDR3 is 14 residues. This chain's CDR3 is CASSYSPGSEIQYF. CDR3 in DNA: TGTGCCAGCAGTTACTCCCCGGGGAGTGAGATCCAGTACTTC.

DNA of the CDR3: TGTGCCAGCAGCCAATTGGGACAGTTGAACACTGAAGCTTTCTTT. Residues: CASSQLGQLNTEAFF. The genes are TRBV14 and TRBJ1-1; 7 bases are shared with TRBD1. The germline CDR1 and CDR2 sequences are SGHDN and FVKESK. J lost 0 bases, V lost 2 bases, and 3 bases had no gene match. The CDR3 is 15 residues long.